The 15 T cell receptor beta chains below come from one sample, sequenced in a study of cytomegalovirus exposure and HLA in healthy donors (dated by TCRdb to the late 2010s). Library method: the immunoSEQ multiplex PCR assay. For the multiplex PCR, a mixture combining 60 forward primers for TCR Vbeta segments and 13 reverse primers for TCR Jbeta segments was used. As stored in TCRdb, this immuneACCESS dataset retains in-frame rearrangements with V and J assigned. A fraction of the clones does not appear; measured against another copy, unresolved V genes explain less than half of the discrepancy, and the remainder lacks a known reason. The sample table contains about 76,000 clones; only one count was recorded for 70% to 85% of them. The ten largest clones represent 2% to 3% of the sample. Sequencing was performed on PBMCs. The receptors derive from a man aged 30-40 years in good health and CMV-seronegative.

The chain joins TRBV5-5 to TRBJ1-1; 12 bases match TRBD1. The CDR3 consists of 16 residues. J gave up 4 bases and V 4 bases, and 8 bases lay outside the gene matches. Germline loops: CDR1 SGHKS, CDR2 YYEKEE (reference sequence). CDR3 sequence reads: CASSPGQGAFSTEAFF. CDR3 coding DNA: TGTGCCAGCAGCCCGGGACAGGGGGCTTTTAGCACTGAAGCTTTCTTT.

With respect to this clone: The junction shows a germline mismatch at one end, possibly a read error. The genes are TRBV6-1 and TRBJ2-1, with 8 bases lining up with TRBD1. Germline V gene lookup returns CDR1 MNHNS and CDR2 SASEGT. The CDR3 totals 15 residues. Here the CDR3 reads CPSMAGQGSYNEQFF. In DNA, the CDR3 is TGTCCCAGCATGGCAGGACAGGGCTCCTACAATGAGCAGTTCTTC.

V usage is TRBV10-3 and J usage is TRBJ1-1; D is possibly TRBD1 (6 bases). The V and J ends lost 3 bases and 8 bases respectively, with 7 bases between them. Germline V gives CDR1 ENHRY, CDR2 SYGVKD. The CDR3 is 11 amino acids. The CDR3 spells CAISERGEAFF. For the CDR3, the DNA is TGTGCCATCAGTGAAAGGGGGGAAGCTTTCTTT.

This rearrangement joins TRBV7-9 to TRBJ2-5, with 8 bases matching TRBD1. TRBJ2-7 matches the DNA end more closely, so the J call is doubtful. In germline, CDR1 is SEHNR, CDR2 FQNEAQ (reference sequence). CDR3 size: 15 residues. The CDR3 DNA reads TGTGCCAGCAGCATAAAGACAGGGGTGTCGGGCGAGCAGTACTTC. Translating gives CASSIKTGVSGEQYF.

In its sample, this clone was seen once. V and J are TRBV4-2 and TRBJ2-5; weak D call: TRBD2 (6 bases). V gave up 1 base and J gave up 1 base, with 13 bases separating them. This CDR3 contains 16 residues. Looked up from germline, CDR1 is LGHNA and CDR2 is YNFKEQ. The CDR3 reads CASSQGGSGSQETQYF. The DNA of the CDR3 is TGTGCCAGCAGCCAAGGAGGTAGCGGTTCCCAAGAGACCCAGTACTTC.

This clone was observed a few times. The rearrangement uses TRBV29-1 and TRBJ2-1; 7 nucleotides line up with TRBD2. The germline V gene has CDR1 SQVTM and CDR2 ANQGSEA. The CDR3 sequence is 15 residues long. V lost 4 bases, J lost 3 bases, and 9 bases stayed unmatched. This CDR3 is CSVGGRVNLYNEQFF. The CDR3 nucleotides read TGCAGCGTTGGGGGGAGGGTAAACCTCTACAATGAGCAGTTCTTC.

The V call is TRBV7-9, the J call TRBJ2-7, with TRBD1 matching 9 bases. Germline V gene sequence: CDR1 SEHNR, CDR2 FQNEAQ (reference sequence). Trimming removed 5 bases from V and 6 bases from J; junction bases left unmatched: 8. The CDR3 totals 14 residues. CDR3 loop: CASSAGTGSTEQYF. DNA of the CDR3: TGTGCCAGCAGCGCCGGGACAGGGTCCACCGAGCAGTACTTC.

The chain has TRBV7-9 and TRBJ1-5, with D uncertain. CDR3 length: 13 residues. V gave up 2 bases and J gave up 7 bases, with 9 bases separating them. The V gene's germline CDR1 is SEHNR and CDR2 FQNEAQ (reference sequence). The CDR3 is CASSLSPSQPQHF. DNA for the CDR3: TGTGCCAGCAGCTTAAGCCCATCGCAGCCCCAGCATTTT.

The chain links TRBV7-2 to TRBJ2-7; 10 bases are a match to TRBD1. The CDR3 is 14 amino acids. V was clipped by 0 bases and J by 4 bases; unmatched bases: 0. CDR1 and CDR2 (germline): SGHTA, FQGNSA. CDR3 residues: CASSLAGQGYEQYF. The CDR3, as DNA: TGTGCCAGCAGCTTAGCGGGACAGGGGTACGAGCAGTACTTC.

In the case of this clone: A read error may account for a junction end that differs from germline. The chain uses TRBV7-9 and TRBJ2-1; possible D gene TRBD2, 7 bases. This CDR3 spans 12 amino acids. The germline V gene has CDR1 SEHNR and CDR2 FQNEAQ (reference sequence). CDR3 sequence (DNA): TGTTCCAGCAGAGCCCGAGGGGGGGGCGAGTTCTTC. Protein product: CSSRARGGGEFF.

The chain recombines TRBV13 with TRBJ2-5; 13 bases fit TRBD2. Per the germline V gene, CDR1 is PRHDT and CDR2 is FYEKMQ (reference sequence). The length of the CDR3 is 16 residues. The V segment lost 6 bases and the J segment 5 bases; nucleotides outside the gene matches: 9. The DNA of the CDR3 is TGTGCCAGCAGTCCTCGACTAGCGGGGGGCGCCGAGACCCAGTACTTC. This encodes CASSPRLAGGAETQYF.

The V gene is TRBV13, the J gene TRBJ2-3; 11 bases are shared with TRBD2. There are 16 residues in the CDR3. V trimming: 1 base; J trimming: 5 bases; junction bases outside the gene matches: 5. CDR1 is PRHDT and CDR2 is FYEKMQ in the germline V gene (reference sequence). The CDR3 loop reads CASSLDSGGAGDTQYF. In DNA, the CDR3 is TGTGCCAGCAGCTTAGATAGCGGGGGGGCAGGAGATACGCAGTATTTT. The full variable domain, rest sourced from reference TRBV13 and TRBJ2-3, is AAGVIQSPRHLIKEKRETATLKCYPIPRHDTVYWYQQGPGQDPQFLISFYEKMQSDKGSIPDRFSAQQFSDYHSELNMSSLELGDSALYFCASSLDSGGAGDTQYFGPGTRLTVL.

Here the CDR3 reads CASSIQDSQETQYF. In nucleotides, the CDR3 is TGTGCCAGTAGTATCCAGGACAGTCAAGAGACCCAGTACTTC. V is TRBV19 and J is TRBJ2-5; tentative D call: TRBD1 (6 bases). V lost 3 bases and J lost 2, with 10 bases in between. CDR3 size: 14 residues. Per the germline V gene, CDR1 is LNHDA and CDR2 is SQIVND (reference sequence).

The V gene is TRBV7-9, the J gene TRBJ2-5; TRBD1 agrees at 7 bases. The junction had 9 bases not matched to a gene; V was cut back by 4 bases and J by 4 bases. The CDR3 contains 15 residues. Germline-derived CDR1 and CDR2 are SEHNR and FQNEAQ (reference sequence). The DNA for the CDR3 is TGTGCCAGCAGCTCCACAGGGGAAGGAGGAGAGACCCAGTACTTC. This codes for CASSSTGEGGETQYF.

Only a few counts were recorded for this clone. The chain has TRBV4-1 and TRBJ2-5, with TRBD2 matching 8 bases. Losses at the gene ends were 4 bases for V and 5 bases for J; bases not matched to a gene: 6. Looked up from germline, CDR1 is MGHRA and CDR2 is YSYEKL. The CDR3 extends over 14 amino acids. The CDR3 spells CASSPSGGWETQYF. The CDR3 DNA is TGCGCCAGCAGCCCGAGCGGGGGCTGGGAGACCCAGTACTTC.